The rows below give T cell receptor beta chains drawn from one sample of a study of blood T cell repertoires in COVID-19. TCRdb's copy holds only in-frame clones and misses some; the assay was immunoSEQ multiplex PCR. Counted here are some 380,000 clones, about 89% occurring once; the ten biggest clones make up 1% to 1.5%. The sequenced sample consisted of PBMCs or T cells enriched from blood (not recorded which). These receptors all stem from a man aged 25-45 years who had recovered from COVID-19. CDR3s include the opening cysteine and the closing phenylalanine or tryptophan. A D gene is named only where the DNA matches it firmly. Size values are once, few and many counts, or a class for expanded clones, and some rows have none.

TRBV9	-	TRBJ2-3	14	-	TGTGCCAGCAGCGTAGGGACTAGCACAGATACGCAGTATTTT	CASSVGTSTDTQYF
TRBV27	once	TRBJ1-6	15	TRBD1	TGTGCCAGCAGTTTCAGCGGACAGGATAATTCACCCCTCCACTTT	CASSFSGQDNSPLHF
TRBV19	-	TRBJ1-1	15	-	TGTGCCAGTAGTGCAATAACAGACAGAGCCTTGCAGGCTTTCTTT	CASSAITDRALQAFF
TRBV29-1	-	TRBJ2-7	13	-	TGCAGCGTTGCCCTTCCTCTTCCCTACGAGCAGTACTTC	CSVALPLPYEQYF
TRBV30	-	TRBJ2-1	12	-	TGTGCCTGGAGTATCCCCATCGGAGGGCAGTTCTTC	CAWSIPIGGQFF
TRBV30	-	TRBJ1-5	13	-	TGTGCCTTTAGCGGCGGTCAGGCTCAGCCCCAGCATTTT	CAFSGGQAQPQHF
TRBV5-4	-	TRBJ2-3	15	TRBD1	TGTGCCAGCAGCTTGGGACAGGGAAGTCGGTATACGCAGTATTTT	CASSLGQGSRYTQYF
TRBV19	-	TRBJ1-1	12	-	TGTGCCAGTAGTATAGGGGCGATTGAAGCTTTCTTT	CASSIGAIEAFF
TRBV7-6	few	TRBJ1-1	13	-	TGTGCCAGCAGCTTAGTGGACAGCCAGGAAGCTTTCTTT	CASSLVDSQEAFF
TRBV7-3	once	TRBJ1-1	13	-	TGTGCCAGCAGCCTAACAGCGAACACTGAAGCTTTCTTT	CASSLTANTEAFF
TRBV7-9	-	TRBJ1-2	16	-	TGTGCCAGCAGCTTAGAAAGCAGGGCGGATGACTATGGCTACACCTTC	CASSLESRADDYGYTF